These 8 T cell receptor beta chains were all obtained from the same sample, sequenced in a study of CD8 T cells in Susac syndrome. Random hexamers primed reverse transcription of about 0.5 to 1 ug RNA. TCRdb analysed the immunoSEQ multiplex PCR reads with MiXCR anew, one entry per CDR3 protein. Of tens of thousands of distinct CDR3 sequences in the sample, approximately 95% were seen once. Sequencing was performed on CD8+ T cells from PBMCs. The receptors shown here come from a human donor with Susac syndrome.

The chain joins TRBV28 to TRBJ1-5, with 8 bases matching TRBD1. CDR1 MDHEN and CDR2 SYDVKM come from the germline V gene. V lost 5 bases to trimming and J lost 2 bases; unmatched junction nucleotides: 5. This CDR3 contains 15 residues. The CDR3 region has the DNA TGTGCCAGCAGTGGACAGGGTTGGGGCAATCAGCCCCAGCATTTT. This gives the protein CASSGQGWGNQPQHF.

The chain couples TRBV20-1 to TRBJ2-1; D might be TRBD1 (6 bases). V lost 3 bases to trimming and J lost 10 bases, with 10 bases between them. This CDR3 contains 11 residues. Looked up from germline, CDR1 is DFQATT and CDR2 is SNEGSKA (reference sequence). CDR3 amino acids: CSARDSPEQFF. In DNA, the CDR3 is TGCAGTGCTAGGGACAGTCCGGAGCAGTTCTTC.

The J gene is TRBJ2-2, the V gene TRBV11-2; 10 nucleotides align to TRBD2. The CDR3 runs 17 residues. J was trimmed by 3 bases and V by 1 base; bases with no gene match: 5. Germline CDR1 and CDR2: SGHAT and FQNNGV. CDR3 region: CASSLAPSGRDTGELFF. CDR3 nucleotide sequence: TGTGCCAGCAGCTTAGCGCCTAGCGGGAGAGACACCGGGGAGCTGTTTTTT.

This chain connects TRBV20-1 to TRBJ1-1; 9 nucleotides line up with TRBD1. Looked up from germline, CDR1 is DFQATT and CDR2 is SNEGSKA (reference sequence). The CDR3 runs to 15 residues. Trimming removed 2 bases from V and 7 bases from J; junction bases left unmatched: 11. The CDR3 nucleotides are TGCAGTGCTAGACCAGACAGGGGGGACACGATTGAAGCTTTCTTT. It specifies CSARPDRGDTIEAFF.

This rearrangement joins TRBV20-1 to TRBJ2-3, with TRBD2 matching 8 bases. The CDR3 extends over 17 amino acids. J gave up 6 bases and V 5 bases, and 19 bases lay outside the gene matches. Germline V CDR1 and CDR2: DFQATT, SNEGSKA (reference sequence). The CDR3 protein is CSAPRAGGPDDGDTQYF. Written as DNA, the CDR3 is TGCAGTGCTCCCCGCGCGGGGGGTCCTGATGATGGGGATACGCAGTATTTT.

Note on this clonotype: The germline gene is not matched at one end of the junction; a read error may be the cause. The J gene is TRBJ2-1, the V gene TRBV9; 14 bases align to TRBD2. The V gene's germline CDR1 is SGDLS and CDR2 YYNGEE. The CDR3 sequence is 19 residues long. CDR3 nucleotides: TGTGCCAGCAGCGTAGCGGGACTAGCGGGAGCGGGGTCCTTCAATGAGCAGTTCTTC. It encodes CASSVAGLAGAGSFNEQFF.

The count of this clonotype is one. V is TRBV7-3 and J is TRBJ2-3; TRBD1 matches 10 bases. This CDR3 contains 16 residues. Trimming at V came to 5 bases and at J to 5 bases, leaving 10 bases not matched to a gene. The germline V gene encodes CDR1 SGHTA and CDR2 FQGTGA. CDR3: CASSPYGQGVQDTQYF. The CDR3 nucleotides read TGTGCCAGCAGCCCCTACGGACAGGGGGTACAAGATACGCAGTATTTT. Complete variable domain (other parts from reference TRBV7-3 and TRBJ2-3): GAGVSQTPSNKVTEKGKYVELRCDPISGHTALYWYRQSLGQGPEFLIYFQGTGAADDSGLPNDRFFAVRPEGSVSTLKIQRTERGDSAVYLCASSPYGQGVQDTQYFGPGTRLTVL.

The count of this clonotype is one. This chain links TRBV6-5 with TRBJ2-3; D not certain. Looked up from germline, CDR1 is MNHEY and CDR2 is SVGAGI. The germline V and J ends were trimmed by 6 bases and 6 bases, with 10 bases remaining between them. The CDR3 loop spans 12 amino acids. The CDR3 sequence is CASSTNMDTQYF. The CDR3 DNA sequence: TGTGCCAGCAGCACTAATATGGATACGCAGTATTTT.